Listed below are T cell receptor beta chains from one sample, sequenced in a study of OX40 agonist ivuxolimab in advanced cancers. The assay was immunoSEQ multiplex PCR, and TCRdb's table has in-frame clones only and misses some. The sample yields about 73,000 clones, 85% to 90% seen once. The source was CD4+ or CD8+ T cells sorted from blood, collected in a trial of the OX40 agonist ivuxolimab. All receptors come from an adult with an advanced solid tumor such as melanoma, head and neck, liver or kidney cancer. Both conserved end residues are part of each CDR3. A D gene is named only where the DNA matches it firmly. For some rows the clone size is stated as once, few or many, or as a class when expanded; others skip it.

j_call v_call d_call clone_size cdr3_nt cdr3_aa
TRBJ2-7 TRBV5-6 NA NA TGTGCCAGCAGCTTGTTGGATGCCTACGAGCAGTACTTC CASSLLDAYEQYF
TRBJ1-2 TRBV7-9 TRBD1 NA TGTGCCAGCAGCTTAGGACAGGGGGCAATTGGCTACACCTTC CASSLGQGAIGYTF
TRBJ2-2 TRBV7-9 TRBD1 NA TGTGCCAGCAGCTTATCGGACAGGGGGCCCGGGGAGCTGTTTTTT CASSLSDRGPGELFF
TRBJ2-3 TRBV27 TRBD2 NA TGTGCCAGCAGTAGCGGGGGAAGCACAGATACGCAGTATTTT CASSSGGSTDTQYF
TRBJ1-5 TRBV6-6 TRBD1 NA TGTGCCAGCAGTGACAGGGTTCAGCCCCAGCATTTT CASSDRVQPQHF
TRBJ1-2 TRBV9 NA NA TGTGCCAGCAGCGTAGAGAGCACCTTACATGGCTACACCTTC CASSVESTLHGYTF
TRBJ1-2 TRBV2 NA NA TGTGCCAGCAGTGAAGGCGATGGCTACACCTTC CASSEGDGYTF
TRBJ1-1 TRBV4-1 NA NA TGCGCCAGCAGCCAAGATCGGGGGGCTGGCACTGAAGCTTTCTTT CASSQDRGAGTEAFF
TRBJ2-1 TRBV28 NA NA TGTGCCAGCAGTTTGAGTCGTGAGCAGTTCTTC CASSLSREQFF
TRBJ2-5 TRBV5-1 TRBD1 once TGCGCCAGCAGCTTGGCTACAGGGGGCGTCGAGACCCAGTACTTC CASSLATGGVETQYF
TRBJ1-1 TRBV30 TRBD1 NA TGTGCCTGGGGACAGGGCAGAACTGAAGCTTTCTTT CAWGQGRTEAFF
TRBJ1-2 TRBV6-1 NA NA TGTGCCAGCAGTGAGTCGTCTAACTATGGCTACACCTTC CASSESSNYGYTF
TRBJ2-1 TRBV2 NA NA TGTGCCAGCAGTGAAGCGCTTGGAGGAAGGGGCTACAATGAGCAGTTCTTC CASSEALGGRGYNEQFF
TRBJ1-4 TRBV19 NA NA TGTGCCAGTAGTATTGGGAACCCTGCAACTAATGAAAAACTGTTTTTT CASSIGNPATNEKLFF
TRBJ2-3 TRBV7-3 TRBD1 once TGTGCCAGCAGCTTGACAGGGACAGATACGCAGTATTTT CASSLTGTDTQYF
TRBJ2-3 TRBV6-5 TRBD2 NA TGTGCCAGCAGTTACTCCAAGGCGGGAGCCGCAGATACGCAGTATTTT CASSYSKAGAADTQYF
TRBJ2-7 TRBV11-2 NA few TGTGCCAGCAGCTTAGGAACCTACGAGCAGTACTTC CASSLGTYEQYF
TRBJ2-1 TRBV14 TRBD2 NA TGTGCCAGCAGCCCCCCCCCGGGACTAGCGCTCAATGAGCAGTTCTTC CASSPPPGLALNEQFF
TRBJ2-7 TRBV14 TRBD1 NA TGTGCCAGCAGCCCGACCGGGACAGACTTATCCTACGAGCAGTACTTC CASSPTGTDLSYEQYF
TRBJ2-7 TRBV21-1 NA NA TGTGCCAGCAGCAATAAACGGGCCGGGGAGCAGTACTTC CASSNKRAGEQYF
TRBJ1-1 TRBV9 NA NA TGTGCCAGCAGCTCAGTGGGGACGAAGGACGCTGAAGCTTTCTTT CASSSVGTKDAEAFF
TRBJ2-7 TRBV5-4 TRBD1 NA TGTGCCAGCAGCTTGACAGGGGGCTACGAGCAGTACTTC CASSLTGGYEQYF
TRBJ2-3 TRBV4-1 NA NA TGCGCCAGCAGCCAGTGGGCAGACACAGATACGCAGTATTTT CASSQWADTDTQYF
TRBJ1-1 TRBV5-1 NA NA TGCGCCAGCAGCGGAACGGGGGGGAACACTGAAGCTTTCTTT CASSGTGGNTEAFF
TRBJ2-1 TRBV27 NA NA TGTGCCAGCAGTTTTACGACTTACTACAATGAGCAGTTCTTC CASSFTTYYNEQFF
TRBJ2-3 TRBV10-3 NA NA TGTGCCATCAGTGAGGGCGGGTTGGCGCAGTATTTT CAISEGGLAQYF
TRBJ2-7 TRBV6-5 NA NA TGTGCCAGCAGTTTGGGCGTAGAGGGTTCCTACGAGCAGTACTTC CASSLGVEGSYEQYF
TRBJ1-4 TRBV5-1 TRBD1 NA TGCGCCAGCAGCCCGGAGGGGGCGGTGGAAAAACTGTTTTTT CASSPEGAVEKLFF
TRBJ2-1 TRBV27 NA NA TGTGCCAGCAGTTTATCGGCAGGGGTCAATGAGCAGTTCTTC CASSLSAGVNEQFF
TRBJ2-7 TRBV9 NA NA TGTGCCAGCAGCCCCCAACCATCCTACGAGCAGTACTTC CASSPQPSYEQYF
TRBJ2-7 TRBV5-5 NA NA TGTGCCAGCAGCTTGGTGAACACGATCCACGAGCAGTACTTC CASSLVNTIHEQYF
TRBJ1-5 TRBV27 TRBD1 NA TGTGCCAGCAGGCCCGCAGGGGGCACTTATCGGCCCCAGCATTTT CASRPAGGTYRPQHF
TRBJ2-7 TRBV30 NA NA TGTGCCTGGAGTGAAGGAAACGAGCAGTACTTC CAWSEGNEQYF
TRBJ1-1 TRBV7-9 TRBD1 NA TGTGCCAGCAGCCCAGGGGGCACTGAAGCTTTCTTT CASSPGGTEAFF
TRBJ2-7 TRBV2 NA NA TGTGCCAGCAGTGAATGGCAGGCCAGCTCCTACGAGCAGTACTTC CASSEWQASSYEQYF
TRBJ1-2 TRBV29-1 TRBD1 few TGCAGCGTCCCGGGACAGGGGGCTCATGGCTACACCTTC CSVPGQGAHGYTF
TRBJ1-2 TRBV19 TRBD1 NA TGTGCCAGTGGCGACAGGGTTGGCTACACCTTC CASGDRVGYTF
TRBJ2-1 TRBV15 NA NA TGTGCCACCAGCAGAGCCCCGGACAGCTACTACAATGAGCAGTTCTTC CATSRAPDSYYNEQFF
TRBJ2-7 TRBV29-1 NA NA TGCAGCGTTTCAGTTCCCTACGAGCAGTACTTC CSVSVPYEQYF
TRBJ1-1 TRBV5-4 NA NA TGTGCCAGCAGCCCGGAATTTCTCTTAGTGAACACTGAAGCTTTCTTT CASSPEFLLVNTEAFF
TRBJ2-7 TRBV9 NA NA TGTGCCTCTTCCCTCACTCAAGGGAGCGTGTACGAGCAGTACTTC CASSLTQGSVYEQYF
TRBJ1-1 TRBV7-9 NA NA TGTGCCAGCAGCTTAGACAGGGTCACTGAAGCTTTCTTT CASSLDRVTEAFF
TRBJ2-3 TRBV7-9 NA NA TGTGCCAGCAGCTTTGGGGGAGGAGATACGCAGTATTTT CASSFGGGDTQYF
TRBJ1-4 TRBV6-1 NA NA TGTGCCAGCAGTGAACCGGGGACCTCCCCCGGAAAACTGTTTTTT CASSEPGTSPGKLFF